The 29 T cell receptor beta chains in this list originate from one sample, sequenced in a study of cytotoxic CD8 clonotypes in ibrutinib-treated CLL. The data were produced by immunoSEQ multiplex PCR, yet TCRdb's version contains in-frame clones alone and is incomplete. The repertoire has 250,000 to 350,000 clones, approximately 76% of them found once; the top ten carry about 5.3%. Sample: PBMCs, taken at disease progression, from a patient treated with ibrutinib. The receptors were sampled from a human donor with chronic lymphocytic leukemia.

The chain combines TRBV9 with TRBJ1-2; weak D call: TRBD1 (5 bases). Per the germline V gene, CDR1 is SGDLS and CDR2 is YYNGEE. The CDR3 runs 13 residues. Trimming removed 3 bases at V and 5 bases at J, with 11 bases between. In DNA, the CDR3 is TGTGCCAGCAGCGCTCTTCCAGGGTATGGCTACACCTTC. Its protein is CASSALPGYGYTF.

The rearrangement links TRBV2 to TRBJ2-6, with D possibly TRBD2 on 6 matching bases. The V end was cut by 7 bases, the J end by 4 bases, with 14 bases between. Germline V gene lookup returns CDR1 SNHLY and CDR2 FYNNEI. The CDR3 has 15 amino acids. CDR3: CASTLGGPGANVLTF. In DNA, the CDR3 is TGTGCCAGCACCCTAGGAGGGCCCGGGGCCAACGTCCTGACTTTC. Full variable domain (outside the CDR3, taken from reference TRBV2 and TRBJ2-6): EPEVTQTPSHQVTQMGQEVILRCVPISNHLYFYWYRQILGQKVEFLVSFYNNEISEKSEIFDDQFSVERPDGSNFTLKIRSTKLEDSAMYFCASTLGGPGANVLTFGAGSRLTVL.

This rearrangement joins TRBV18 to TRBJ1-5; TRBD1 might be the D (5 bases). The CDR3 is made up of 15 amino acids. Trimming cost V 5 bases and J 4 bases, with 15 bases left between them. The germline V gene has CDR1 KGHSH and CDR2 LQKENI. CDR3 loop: CASSTQTGLNQPQHF. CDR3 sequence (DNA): TGTGCCAGCTCAACACAAACAGGTCTGAATCAGCCCCAGCATTTT.

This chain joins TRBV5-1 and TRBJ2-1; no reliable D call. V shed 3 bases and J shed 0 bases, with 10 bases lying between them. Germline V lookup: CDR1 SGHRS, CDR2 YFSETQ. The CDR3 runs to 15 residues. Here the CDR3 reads CASSSAESSYNEQFF. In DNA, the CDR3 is TGCGCCAGCAGCTCTGCCGAAAGCTCCTACAATGAGCAGTTCTTC. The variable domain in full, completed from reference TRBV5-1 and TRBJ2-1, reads KAGVTQTPRYLIKTRGQQVTLSCSPISGHRSVSWYQQTPGQGLQFLFEYFSETQRNKGNFPGRFSGRQFSNSRSEMNVSTLELGDSALYLCASSSAESSYNEQFFGPGTRLTVL.

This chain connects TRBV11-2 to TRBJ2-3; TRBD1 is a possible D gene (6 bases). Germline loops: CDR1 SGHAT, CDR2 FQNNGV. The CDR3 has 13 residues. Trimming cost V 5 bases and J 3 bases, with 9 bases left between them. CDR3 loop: CASSQGRTDTQYF. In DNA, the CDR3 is TGTGCCAGCAGCCAGGGGCGAACAGATACGCAGTATTTT.

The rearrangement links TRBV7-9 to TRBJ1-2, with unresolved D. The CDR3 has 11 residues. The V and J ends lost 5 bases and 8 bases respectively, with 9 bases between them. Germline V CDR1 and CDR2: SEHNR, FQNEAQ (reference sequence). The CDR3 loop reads CASSNSRGYTF. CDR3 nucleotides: TGTGCCAGCAGCAACAGTCGCGGCTACACCTTC.

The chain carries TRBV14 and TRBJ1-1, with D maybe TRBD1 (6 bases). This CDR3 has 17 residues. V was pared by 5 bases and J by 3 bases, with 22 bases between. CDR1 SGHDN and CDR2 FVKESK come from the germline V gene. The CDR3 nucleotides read TGTGCCAGCAGCTCGCAGAGGGCAGGGGCTTTCGACACTGAAGCTTTCTTT. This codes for CASSSQRAGAFDTEAFF. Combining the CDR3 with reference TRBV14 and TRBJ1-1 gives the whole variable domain EAGVTQFPSHSVIEKGQTVTLRCDPISGHDNLYWYRRVMGKEIKFLLHFVKESKQDESGMPNNRFLAERTGGTYSTLKVQPAELEDSGVYFCASSSQRAGAFDTEAFFGQGTRLTVV.

The CDR3 loop is CASSASRVFRDRDTTGELFF. CDR3 bases: TGTGCCAGCAGCGCCAGCAGGGTTTTCCGGGACAGGGATACCACCGGGGAGCTGTTTTTT. The chain carries TRBV7-6 and TRBJ2-2; 9 bases align to TRBD1. The CDR3 is 20 amino acids. The V and J ends lost 5 bases and 4 bases, in that order; junction bases with no gene match: 20. Germline CDR1 is SGHVS and CDR2 is FNYEAQ. The complete variable domain, with remaining parts taken from reference TRBV7-6 and TRBJ2-2, reads GAGVSQSPRYKVTKRGQDVALRCDPISGHVSLYWYRQALGQGPEFLTYFNYEAQQDKSGLPNDRFSAERPEGSISTLTIQRTEQRDSAMYRCASSASRVFRDRDTTGELFFGEGSRLTVL.

DNA for the CDR3: TGTGCCAGCAGCCAAAGGGCGGGACAGGGAGACTATGGCTACACCTTC. This translates into CASSQRAGQGDYGYTF. The chain links TRBV14 to TRBJ1-2; 9 nucleotides align to TRBD1. Looked up from germline, CDR1 is SGHDN and CDR2 is FVKESK. This CDR3 has 16 residues. The J segment lost 3 bases and the V segment lost 2 bases, leaving 7 bases of the junction unmatched. The whole variable domain, remainder taken from reference TRBV14 and TRBJ1-2, is EAGVTQFPSHSVIEKGQTVTLRCDPISGHDNLYWYRRVMGKEIKFLLHFVKESKQDESGMPNNRFLAERTGGTYSTLKVQPAELEDSGVYFCASSQRAGQGDYGYTFGSGTRLTVV.

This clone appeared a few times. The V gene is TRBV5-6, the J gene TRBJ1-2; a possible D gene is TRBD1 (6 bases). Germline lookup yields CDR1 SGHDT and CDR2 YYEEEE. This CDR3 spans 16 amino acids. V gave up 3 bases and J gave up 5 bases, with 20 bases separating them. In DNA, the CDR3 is TGTGCCAGCAGCTCGATAGCGACAGGTCGGGGATATGGCTACACCTTC. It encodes CASSSIATGRGYGYTF.

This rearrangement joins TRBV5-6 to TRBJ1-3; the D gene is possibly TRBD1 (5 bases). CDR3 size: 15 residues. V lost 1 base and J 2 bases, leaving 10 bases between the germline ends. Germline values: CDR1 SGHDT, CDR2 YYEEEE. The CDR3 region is CASSLIGATGNTIYF. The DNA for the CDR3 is TGTGCCAGCAGCTTGATTGGGGCGACTGGAAACACCATATATTTT. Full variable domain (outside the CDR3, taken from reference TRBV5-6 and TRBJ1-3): DAGVTQSPTHLIKTRGQQVTLRCSPKSGHDTVSWYQQALGQGPQFIFQYYEEEERQRGNFPDRFSGHQFPNYSSELNVNALLLGDSALYLCASSLIGATGNTIYFGEGSWLTVV.

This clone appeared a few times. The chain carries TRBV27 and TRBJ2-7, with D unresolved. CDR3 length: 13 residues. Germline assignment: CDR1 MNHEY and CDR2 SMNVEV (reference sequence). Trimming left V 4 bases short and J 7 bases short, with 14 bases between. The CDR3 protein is CASSSYRVGEQYF. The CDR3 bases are TGTGCCAGCAGTTCGTACCGGGTCGGGGAGCAGTACTTC.

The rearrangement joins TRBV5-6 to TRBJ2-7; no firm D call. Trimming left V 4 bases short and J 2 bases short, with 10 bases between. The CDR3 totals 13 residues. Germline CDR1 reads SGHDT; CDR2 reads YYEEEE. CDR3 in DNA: TGTGCCAGCAGCCCCGTCGGCGCCTACGAGCAGTACTTC. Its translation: CASSPVGAYEQYF.

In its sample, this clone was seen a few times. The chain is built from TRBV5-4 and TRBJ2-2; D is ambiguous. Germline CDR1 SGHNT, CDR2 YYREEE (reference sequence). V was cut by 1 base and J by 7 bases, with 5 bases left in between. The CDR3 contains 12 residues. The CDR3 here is CASSLLSGELFF. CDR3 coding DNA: TGTGCCAGCAGCTTGCTGAGCGGGGAGCTGTTTTTT.

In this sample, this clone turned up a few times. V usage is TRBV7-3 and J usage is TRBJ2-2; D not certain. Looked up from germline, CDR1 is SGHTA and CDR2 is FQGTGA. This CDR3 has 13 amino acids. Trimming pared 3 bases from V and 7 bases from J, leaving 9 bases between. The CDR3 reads CASSFSSGGELFF. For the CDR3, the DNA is TGTGCCAGCAGCTTTAGTTCCGGCGGGGAGCTGTTTTTT.

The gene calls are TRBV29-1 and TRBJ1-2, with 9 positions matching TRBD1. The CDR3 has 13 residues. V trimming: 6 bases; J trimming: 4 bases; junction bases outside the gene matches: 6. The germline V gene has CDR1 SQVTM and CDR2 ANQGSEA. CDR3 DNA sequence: TGCAGCGTCAGGACAGGGGAGGGCTATGGCTACACCTTC. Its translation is CSVRTGEGYGYTF.

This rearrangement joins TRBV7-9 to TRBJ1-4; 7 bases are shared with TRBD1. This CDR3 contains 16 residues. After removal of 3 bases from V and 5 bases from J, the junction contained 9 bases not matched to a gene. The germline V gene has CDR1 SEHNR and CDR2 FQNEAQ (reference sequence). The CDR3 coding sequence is TGTGCCAGCAGCTTCTCGCGACAGGGAGCGAATGAAAAACTGTTTTTT. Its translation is CASSFSRQGANEKLFF.

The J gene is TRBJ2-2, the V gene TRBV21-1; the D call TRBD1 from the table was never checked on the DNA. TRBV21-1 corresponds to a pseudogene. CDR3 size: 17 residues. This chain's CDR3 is CASSKVGQVANTGELFF. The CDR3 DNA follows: TGTGCCAGCAGCAAAGTTGGGCAGGTCGCGAACACCGGGGAGCTGTTTTTT.

The DNA of the CDR3 is TGTGCCAGCAGCGTAGGAGGGGGGGCGATTTACTCCTACGAGCAGTACTTC. Protein product: CASSVGGGAIYSYEQYF. The chain combines TRBV9 with TRBJ2-7; D is perhaps TRBD2 (7 bases). The CDR3 spans 17 residues. Per the germline V gene, CDR1 is SGDLS and CDR2 is YYNGEE. V gave up 0 bases and J gave up 0 bases, with 16 bases separating them.

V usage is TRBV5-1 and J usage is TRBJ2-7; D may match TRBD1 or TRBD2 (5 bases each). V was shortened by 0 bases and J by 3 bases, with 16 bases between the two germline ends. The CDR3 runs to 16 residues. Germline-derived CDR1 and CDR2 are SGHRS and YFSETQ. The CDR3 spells CASSLAGRGVLYEQYF. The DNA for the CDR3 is TGCGCCAGCAGCTTGGCCGGGCGAGGGGTCCTCTACGAGCAGTACTTC.

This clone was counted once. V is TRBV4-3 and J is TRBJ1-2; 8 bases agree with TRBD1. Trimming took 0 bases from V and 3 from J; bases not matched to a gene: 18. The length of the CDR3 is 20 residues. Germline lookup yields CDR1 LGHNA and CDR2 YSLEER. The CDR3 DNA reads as TGCGCCAGCAGCCAAGATGGTAATTTTGGCGGTCAGGGGGCGCACTATGGCTACACCTTC. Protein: CASSQDGNFGGQGAHYGYTF.

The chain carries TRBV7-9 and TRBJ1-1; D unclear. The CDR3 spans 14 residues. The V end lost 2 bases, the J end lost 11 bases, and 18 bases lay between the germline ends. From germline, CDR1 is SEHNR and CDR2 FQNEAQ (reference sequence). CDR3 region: CASSLLSGSGGAFF. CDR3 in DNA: TGTGCCAGCAGCTTACTCTCGGGAAGTGGAGGCGCTTTCTTT.

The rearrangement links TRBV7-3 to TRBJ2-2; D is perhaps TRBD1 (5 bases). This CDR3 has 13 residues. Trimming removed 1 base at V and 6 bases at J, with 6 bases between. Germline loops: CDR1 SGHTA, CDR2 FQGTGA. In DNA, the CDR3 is TGTGCCAGCAGCTTAAAGGGGTCCGGGGAGCTGTTTTTT. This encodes CASSLKGSGELFF.

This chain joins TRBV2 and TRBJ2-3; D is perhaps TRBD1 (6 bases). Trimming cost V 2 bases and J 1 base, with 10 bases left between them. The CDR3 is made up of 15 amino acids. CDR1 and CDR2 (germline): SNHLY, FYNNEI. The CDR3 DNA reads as TGTGCCAGCAGTGAAACAGGGTTTGGCACAGATACGCAGTATTTT. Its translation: CASSETGFGTDTQYF.

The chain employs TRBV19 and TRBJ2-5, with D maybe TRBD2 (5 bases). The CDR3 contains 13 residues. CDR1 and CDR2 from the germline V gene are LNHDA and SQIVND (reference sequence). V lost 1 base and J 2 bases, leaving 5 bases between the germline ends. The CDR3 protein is CASSIAGQETQYF. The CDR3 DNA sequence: TGTGCCAGTAGTATAGCGGGACAAGAGACCCAGTACTTC.

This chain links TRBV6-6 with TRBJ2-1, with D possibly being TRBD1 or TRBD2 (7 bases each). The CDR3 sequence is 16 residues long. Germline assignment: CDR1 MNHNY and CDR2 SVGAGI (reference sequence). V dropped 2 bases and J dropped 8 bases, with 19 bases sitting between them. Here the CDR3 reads CASSYGGQGGVYEQFF. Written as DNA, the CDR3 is TGTGCCAGCAGTTACGGAGGTCAGGGGGGGGTCTATGAGCAGTTCTTC.

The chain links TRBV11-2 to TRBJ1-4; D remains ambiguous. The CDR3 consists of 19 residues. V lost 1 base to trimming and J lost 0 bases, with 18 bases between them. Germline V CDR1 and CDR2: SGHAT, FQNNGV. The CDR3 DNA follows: TGTGCCAGCAGCTTAGTGTTCGGTCTCCAACTTCCAACTAATGAAAAACTGTTTTTT. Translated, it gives CASSLVFGLQLPTNEKLFF.

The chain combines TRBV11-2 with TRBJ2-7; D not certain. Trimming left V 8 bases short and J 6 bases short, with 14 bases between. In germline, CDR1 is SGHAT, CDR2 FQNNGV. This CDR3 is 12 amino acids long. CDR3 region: CASRPIGSEQYF. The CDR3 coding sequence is TGTGCCAGCCGCCCGATAGGGTCCGAGCAGTACTTC.

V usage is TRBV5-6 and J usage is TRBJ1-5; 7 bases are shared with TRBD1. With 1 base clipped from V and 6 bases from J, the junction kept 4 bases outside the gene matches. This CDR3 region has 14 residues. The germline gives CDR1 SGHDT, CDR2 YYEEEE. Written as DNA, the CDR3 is TGTGCCAGCAGCTTGAGAACAGGGGCTCAGCCCCAGCATTTT. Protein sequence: CASSLRTGAQPQHF.